Below, 7 T cell receptor beta chains from the same sample are listed, as sequenced in a study of blood T cell repertoires in COVID-19. Clones were read by immunoSEQ multiplex PCR, and TCRdb kept only the in-frame ones, dropping some. The sample lists hundreds of thousands of clones; around 89% were seen once. The specimen was peripheral blood. Receptors originate from a man in his forties with acute or convalescent COVID-19.

DNA for the CDR3: TGTGCCAGCAAGCCCGGGACACAAGGAAACACCATATATTTT. Protein: CASKPGTQGNTIYF. The chain employs TRBV2 and TRBJ1-3; D possibly corresponds to TRBD1 (6 bases). This CDR3 comprises 14 residues. Per the germline V gene, CDR1 is SNHLY and CDR2 is FYNNEI. V was trimmed by 7 bases and J by 4 bases, leaving 14 bases between them.

The rearrangement joins TRBV13 to TRBJ1-1, with 7 bases aligning to TRBD1. CDR1 PRHDT and CDR2 FYEKMQ come from the germline V gene (reference sequence). The trim removed 6 bases at V and 2 bases at J, leaving 15 bases unmatched. The CDR3 runs to 17 residues. The CDR3 is CASSFRILDRFNTEAFF. DNA for the CDR3: TGTGCCAGCAGTTTCCGTATCCTGGACAGGTTTAACACTGAAGCTTTCTTT.

The chain carries TRBV27 and TRBJ1-2; TRBD1 agrees at 7 bases. Trimming removed 5 bases from V and 5 bases from J; junction bases left unmatched: 11. The CDR3 contains 15 residues. CDR1 is MNHEY, CDR2 SMNVEV, per germline (reference sequence). In DNA, the CDR3 is TGTGCCAGCAGTCTTAACCGGGACAGAAAATATGGCTACACCTTC. Protein product: CASSLNRDRKYGYTF.

The chain employs TRBV5-1 and TRBJ1-4; perhaps TRBD1 as D (5 bases). Germline V lookup: CDR1 SGHRS, CDR2 YFSETQ. Trimming removed 0 bases at V and 8 bases at J, with 14 bases between. The CDR3 totals 15 residues. The CDR3 DNA reads as TGCGCCAGCAGCTTGGACCAGGGCTGGCAGGAAAAACTGTTTTTT. Translated: CASSLDQGWQEKLFF.

This sequence joins TRBV19 and TRBJ2-7, with TRBD1 matching over 7 bases. V lost 10 bases to trimming and J lost 5 bases; unmatched junction nucleotides: 14. The CDR3 consists of 14 residues. Germline CDR1 LNHDA, CDR2 SQIVND (reference sequence). CDR3 coding DNA: TGTGCCACTTCCCCCCCCGGACAGGCCCACGAGCAGTACTTC. Protein: CATSPPGQAHEQYF.

J is TRBJ1-6 and V is TRBV27; TRBD1 aligns across 7 bases. The CDR3 has 14 amino acids. After removal of 8 bases from V and 5 bases from J, the junction contained 6 bases not matched to a gene. Germline loops: CDR1 MNHEY, CDR2 SMNVEV (reference sequence). Here the CDR3 reads CASGYDRDNSPLHF. CDR3 bases: TGTGCCAGCGGTTACGACAGGGATAATTCACCCCTCCACTTT.

The J gene is TRBJ2-3, the V gene TRBV29-1; tentatively, D is TRBD1 (6 bases). The CDR3 extends over 14 amino acids. Trimming cost V 6 bases and J 2 bases, with 15 bases left between them. Germline lookup yields CDR1 SQVTM and CDR2 ANQGSEA. This CDR3 is CSVAGAGYTDTQYF. The CDR3 region has the DNA TGCAGCGTGGCAGGGGCCGGATACACAGATACGCAGTATTTT.